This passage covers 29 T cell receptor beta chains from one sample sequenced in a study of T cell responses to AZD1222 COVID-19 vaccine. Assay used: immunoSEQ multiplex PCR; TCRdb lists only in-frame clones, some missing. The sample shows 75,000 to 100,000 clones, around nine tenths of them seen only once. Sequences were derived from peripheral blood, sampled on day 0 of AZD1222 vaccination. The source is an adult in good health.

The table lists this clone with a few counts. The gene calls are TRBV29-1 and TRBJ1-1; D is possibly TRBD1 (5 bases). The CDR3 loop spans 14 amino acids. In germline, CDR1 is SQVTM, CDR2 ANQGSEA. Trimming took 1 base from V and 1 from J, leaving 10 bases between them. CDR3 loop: CSVEVGGKNTEAFF. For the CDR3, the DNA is TGCAGCGTTGAAGTCGGGGGAAAGAACACTGAAGCTTTCTTT.

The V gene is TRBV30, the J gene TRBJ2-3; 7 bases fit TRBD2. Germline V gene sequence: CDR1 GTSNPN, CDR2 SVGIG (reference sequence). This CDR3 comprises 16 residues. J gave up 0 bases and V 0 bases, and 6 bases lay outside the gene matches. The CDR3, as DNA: TGTGCCTGGAGTGTACTAGGGAGGGGTAGCACAGATACGCAGTATTTT. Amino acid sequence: CAWSVLGRGSTDTQYF.

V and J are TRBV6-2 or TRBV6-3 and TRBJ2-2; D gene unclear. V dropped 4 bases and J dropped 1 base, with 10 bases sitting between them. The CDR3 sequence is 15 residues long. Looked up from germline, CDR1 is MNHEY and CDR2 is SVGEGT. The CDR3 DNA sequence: TGTGCCAGCAGTTCAAGGGCAAGGAACACCGGGGAGCTGTTTTTT. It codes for CASSSRARNTGELFF.

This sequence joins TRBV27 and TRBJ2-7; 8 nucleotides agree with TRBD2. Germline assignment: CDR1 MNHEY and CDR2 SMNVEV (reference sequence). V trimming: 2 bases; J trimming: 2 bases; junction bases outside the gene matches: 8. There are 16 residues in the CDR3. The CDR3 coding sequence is TGTGCCAGCAGTTTAGGCCCTCGGGGGGGAGCCTACGAGCAGTACTTC. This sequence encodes CASSLGPRGGAYEQYF.

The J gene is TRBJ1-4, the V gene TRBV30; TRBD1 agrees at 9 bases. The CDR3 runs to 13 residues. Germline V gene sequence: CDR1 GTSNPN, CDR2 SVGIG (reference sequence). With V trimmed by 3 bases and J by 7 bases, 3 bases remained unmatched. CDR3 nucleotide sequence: TGTGCCTGGAGAGGGACAGGGTCTGAAAAACTGTTTTTT. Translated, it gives CAWRGTGSEKLFF.

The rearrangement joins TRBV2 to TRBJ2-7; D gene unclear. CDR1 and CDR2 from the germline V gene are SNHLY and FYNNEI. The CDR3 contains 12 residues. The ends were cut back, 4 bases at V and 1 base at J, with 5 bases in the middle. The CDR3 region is CASSGLSYEQYF. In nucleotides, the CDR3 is TGTGCCAGCAGTGGGCTGTCCTACGAGCAGTACTTC.

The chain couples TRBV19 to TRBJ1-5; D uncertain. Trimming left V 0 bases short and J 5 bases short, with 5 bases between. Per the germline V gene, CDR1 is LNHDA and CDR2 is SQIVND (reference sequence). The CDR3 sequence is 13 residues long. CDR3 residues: CASSIDFDQPQHF. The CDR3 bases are TGTGCCAGTAGTATAGATTTCGATCAGCCCCAGCATTTT.

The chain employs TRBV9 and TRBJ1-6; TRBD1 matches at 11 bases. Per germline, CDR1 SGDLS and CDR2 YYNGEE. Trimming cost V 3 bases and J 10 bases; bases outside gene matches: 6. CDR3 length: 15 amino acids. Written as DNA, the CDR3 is TGTGCCAGCAGCGGAGGACAGGGGGCTCGGTCACCCCTCCACTTT. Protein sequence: CASSGGQGARSPLHF. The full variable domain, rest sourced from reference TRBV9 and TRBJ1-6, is DSGVTQTPKHLITATGQRVTLRCSPRSGDLSVYWYQQSLDQGLQFLIQYYNGEERAKGNILERFSAQQFPDLHSELNLSSLELGDSALYFCASSGGQGARSPLHFGNGTRLTVT.

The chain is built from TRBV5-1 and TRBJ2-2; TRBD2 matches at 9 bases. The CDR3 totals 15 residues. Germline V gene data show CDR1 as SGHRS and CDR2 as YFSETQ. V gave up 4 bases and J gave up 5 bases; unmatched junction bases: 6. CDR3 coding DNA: TGCGCCAGCAGCCCGCTGACTAGCGGAACCGGGGAGCTGTTTTTT. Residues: CASSPLTSGTGELFF.

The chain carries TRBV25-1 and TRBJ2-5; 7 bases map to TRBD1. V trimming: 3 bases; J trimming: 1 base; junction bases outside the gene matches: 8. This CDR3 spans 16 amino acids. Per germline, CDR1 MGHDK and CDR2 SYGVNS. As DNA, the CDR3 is TGTGCCAGCAGTGATTCACTCCGGGACAGCCAAGAGACCCAGTACTTC. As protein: CASSDSLRDSQETQYF. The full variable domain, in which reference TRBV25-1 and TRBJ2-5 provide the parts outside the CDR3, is EADIYQTPRYLVIGTGKKITLECSQTMGHDKMYWYQQDPGMELHLIHYSYGVNSTEKGDLSSESTVSRIRTEHFPLTLESARPSHTSQYLCASSDSLRDSQETQYFGPGTRLLVL.

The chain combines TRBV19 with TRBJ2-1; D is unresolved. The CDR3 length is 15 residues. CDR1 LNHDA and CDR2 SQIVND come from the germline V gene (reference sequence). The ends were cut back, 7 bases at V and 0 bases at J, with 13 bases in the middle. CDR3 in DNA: TGTGCCAGTACCGTAGGAGCGTCCTCCTACAATGAGCAGTTCTTC. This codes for CASTVGASSYNEQFF.

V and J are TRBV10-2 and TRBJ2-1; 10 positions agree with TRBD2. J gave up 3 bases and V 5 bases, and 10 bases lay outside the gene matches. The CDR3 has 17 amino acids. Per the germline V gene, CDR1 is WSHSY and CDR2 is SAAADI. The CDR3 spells CASSHLAGAPRYNEQFF. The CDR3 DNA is TGCGCCAGCAGTCACCTAGCGGGAGCGCCACGCTACAATGAGCAGTTCTTC.

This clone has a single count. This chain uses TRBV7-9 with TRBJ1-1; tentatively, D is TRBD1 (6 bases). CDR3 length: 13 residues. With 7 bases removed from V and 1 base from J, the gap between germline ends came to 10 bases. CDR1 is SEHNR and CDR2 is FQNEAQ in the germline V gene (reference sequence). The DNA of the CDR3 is TGTGCCAGCACCTTGACAGGGAACACTGAAGCTTTCTTT. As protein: CASTLTGNTEAFF.

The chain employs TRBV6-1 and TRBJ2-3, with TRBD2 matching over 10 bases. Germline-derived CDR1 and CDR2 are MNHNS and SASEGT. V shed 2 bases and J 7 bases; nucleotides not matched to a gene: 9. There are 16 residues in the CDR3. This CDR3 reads CASSEYLAGVRNTQYF. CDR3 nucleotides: TGTGCCAGCAGTGAATATCTAGCGGGAGTGCGTAATACGCAGTATTTT.

The CDR3 loop is CASSRTGGAQETQYF. As DNA, the CDR3 is TGTGCCAGCTCACGGACAGGGGGCGCACAAGAGACCCAGTACTTC. The chain links TRBV18 to TRBJ2-5; 11 bases match TRBD1. After removal of 4 bases from V and 2 bases from J, the junction contained 3 bases not matched to a gene. Germline assignment: CDR1 KGHSH and CDR2 LQKENI. The CDR3 runs to 15 residues.

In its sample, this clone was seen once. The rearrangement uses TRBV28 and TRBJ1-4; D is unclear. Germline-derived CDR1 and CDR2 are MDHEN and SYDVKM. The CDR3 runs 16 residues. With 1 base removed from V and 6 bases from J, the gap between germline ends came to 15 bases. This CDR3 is CASSLFIGLNHEKLFF. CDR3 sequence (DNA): TGTGCCAGCAGTTTATTTATCGGGTTGAACCATGAAAAACTGTTTTTT.

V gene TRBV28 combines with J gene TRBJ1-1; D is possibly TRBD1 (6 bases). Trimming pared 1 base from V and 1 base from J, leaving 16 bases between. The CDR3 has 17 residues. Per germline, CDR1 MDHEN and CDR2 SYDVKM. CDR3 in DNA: TGTGCCAGCAGTTTATTCTTGGCAGGGGCTACGAACACTGAAGCTTTCTTT. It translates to CASSLFLAGATNTEAFF.

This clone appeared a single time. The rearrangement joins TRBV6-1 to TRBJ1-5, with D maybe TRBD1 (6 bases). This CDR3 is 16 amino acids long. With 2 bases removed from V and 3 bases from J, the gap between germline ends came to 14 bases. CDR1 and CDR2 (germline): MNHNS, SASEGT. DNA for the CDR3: TGTGCCAGCAGTGAAAGAGGCGGGGGGGCCAATCAGCCCCAGCATTTT. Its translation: CASSERGGGANQPQHF.

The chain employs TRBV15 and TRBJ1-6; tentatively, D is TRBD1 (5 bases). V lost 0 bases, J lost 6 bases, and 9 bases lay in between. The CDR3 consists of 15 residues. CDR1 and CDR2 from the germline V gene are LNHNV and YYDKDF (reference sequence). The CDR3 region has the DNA TGTGCCACCAGCAGAGATCAGGACATTAATTCACCCCTCCACTTT. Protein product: CATSRDQDINSPLHF.

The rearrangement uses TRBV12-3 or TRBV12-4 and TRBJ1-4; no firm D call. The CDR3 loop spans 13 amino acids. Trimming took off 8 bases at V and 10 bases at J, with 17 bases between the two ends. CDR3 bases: TGTGCCAGCGCTCCGGTCGGTTTTTCAAAACTGTTTTTT. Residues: CASAPVGFSKLFF.

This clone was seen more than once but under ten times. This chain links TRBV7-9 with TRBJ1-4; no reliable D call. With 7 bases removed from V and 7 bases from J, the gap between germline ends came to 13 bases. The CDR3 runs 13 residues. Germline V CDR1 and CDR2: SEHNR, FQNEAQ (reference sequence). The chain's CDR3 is CASNPSVGEKLFF. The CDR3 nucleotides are TGTGCCAGCAACCCTTCGGTCGGTGAAAAACTGTTTTTT.

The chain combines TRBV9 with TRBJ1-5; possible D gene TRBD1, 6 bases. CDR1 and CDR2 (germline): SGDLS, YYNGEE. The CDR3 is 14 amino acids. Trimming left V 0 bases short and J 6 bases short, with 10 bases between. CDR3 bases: TGTGCCAGCAGCGTAGGACAGGTCGGTCAGCCCCAGCATTTT. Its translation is CASSVGQVGQPQHF.

CDR3 amino acids: CASSLATGTRTNEKLFF. DNA of the CDR3: TGTGCCAGCAGCTTAGCGACCGGGACAAGAACTAATGAAAAACTGTTTTTT. The chain recombines TRBV7-2 with TRBJ1-4, with TRBD1 as a possible D gene (6 bases). There are 17 residues in the CDR3. The V end lost 0 bases, the J end lost 1 base, and 12 bases lay between the germline ends. Germline CDR1 and CDR2: SGHTA and FQGNSA.

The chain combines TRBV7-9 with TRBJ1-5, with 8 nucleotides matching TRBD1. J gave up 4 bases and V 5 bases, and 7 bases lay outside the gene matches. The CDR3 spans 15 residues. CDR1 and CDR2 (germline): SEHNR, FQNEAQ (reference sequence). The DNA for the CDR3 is TGTGCCAGCAGCAGAGGACAGGGTCCTAATCAGCCCCAGCATTTT. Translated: CASSRGQGPNQPQHF.

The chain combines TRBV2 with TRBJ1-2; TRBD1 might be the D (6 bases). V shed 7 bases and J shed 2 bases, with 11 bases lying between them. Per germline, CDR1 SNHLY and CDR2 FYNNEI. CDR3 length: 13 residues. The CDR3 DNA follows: TGTGCCAGCACCTCAACAGGGAACTATGGCTACACCTTC. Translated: CASTSTGNYGYTF. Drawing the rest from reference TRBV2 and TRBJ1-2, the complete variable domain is EPEVTQTPSHQVTQMGQEVILRCVPISNHLYFYWYRQILGQKVEFLVSFYNNEISEKSEIFDDQFSVERPDGSNFTLKIRSTKLEDSAMYFCASTSTGNYGYTFGSGTRLTVV.

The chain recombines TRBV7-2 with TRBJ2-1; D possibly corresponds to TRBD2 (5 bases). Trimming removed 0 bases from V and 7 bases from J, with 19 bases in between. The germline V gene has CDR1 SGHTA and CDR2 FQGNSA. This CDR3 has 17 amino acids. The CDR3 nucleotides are TGTGCCAGCAGCTTAGCGCTATTTGGGAGCGGTGATAATGAGCAGTTCTTC. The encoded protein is CASSLALFGSGDNEQFF.

CDR3 residues: CASSASVRDSPLHF. The CDR3 DNA is TGTGCCAGCAGTGCTTCAGTAAGGGATTCACCCCTCCACTTT. The chain uses TRBV7-9 and TRBJ1-6, with D uncertain. Between the trimmed V and J ends, which lost 6 bases and 8 bases, there was a span of 14 bases. The CDR3 is made up of 14 amino acids. The germline gives CDR1 SEHNR, CDR2 FQNEAQ (reference sequence).

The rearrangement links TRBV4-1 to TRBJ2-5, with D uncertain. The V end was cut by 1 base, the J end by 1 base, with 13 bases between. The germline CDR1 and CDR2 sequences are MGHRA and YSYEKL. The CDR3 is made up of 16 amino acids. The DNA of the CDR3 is TGCGCCAGCAGCCAAGTAAATTTGGTATCCCAAGAGACCCAGTACTTC. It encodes CASSQVNLVSQETQYF.

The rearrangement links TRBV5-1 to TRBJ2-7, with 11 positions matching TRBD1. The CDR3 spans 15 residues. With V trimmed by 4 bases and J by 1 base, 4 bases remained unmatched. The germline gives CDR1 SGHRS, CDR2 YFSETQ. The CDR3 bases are TGCGCCAGCAGCATAGGACAGGGGGCTTCCTACGAGCAGTACTTC. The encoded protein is CASSIGQGASYEQYF. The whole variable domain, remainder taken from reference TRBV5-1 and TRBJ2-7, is KAGVTQTPRYLIKTRGQQVTLSCSPISGHRSVSWYQQTPGQGLQFLFEYFSETQRNKGNFPGRFSGRQFSNSRSEMNVSTLELGDSALYLCASSIGQGASYEQYFGPGTRLTVT.